The sequence of this TCR beta chain was determined in a study of blood T cells in healthy people across ages. The use of a sample-barcoded 5' primer and a J-beta primer mix characterized a second PCR of roughly 6 to 11 cycles. TCRdb redid the calling of the 5' RACE reads with MiXCR, one entry per CDR3 protein. The repertoire holds some 1.5 million distinct CDR3 sequences, with roughly two fifths as singletons. Per germline, CDR1 SEHNR and CDR2 FQNEAQ (reference sequence). The CDR3 is 16 residues long. J gave up 9 bases and V 7 bases, and 16 bases lay outside the gene matches. This clonotype originated in a woman younger than 30 in good health. The specimen was blood. The V and J genes are TRBV7-9 and TRBJ1-2; 11 positions match TRBD1. The CDR3 is CASNPWTGGELYSYTF. Here the CDR3 DNA reads TGTGCCAGCAACCCATGGACAGGGGGCGAGTTATATAGCTACACCTTC.